This T cell receptor beta chain was identified in a study of T cells in women clearing cervical HPV infection. General study points: A classifier using richness and V gene abundances reached an AUC of approximately 0.79.

Trimming cost V 5 bases and J 8 bases; bases outside gene matches: 8. The germline CDR1 and CDR2 sequences are MNHEY and SVGEGT. CDR3 length: 15 residues. The assay was immunoSEQ multiplex PCR, and TCRdb's table has in-frame clones only and misses some. The sample's table shows roughly 35,000 clones. Of note for this clone: Its antigen is unidentified. The CDR3 extends 3 residues past the end of the read, so its final part is completed from the germline J gene.

The TCR was taken from a woman between 18 and 70 years old with a cervical HPV16 infection that either progressed to CIN3+ or cleared (not recorded which). The chain employs TRBV6-2 or TRBV6-3 and TRBJ1-6; the match to TRBD1 covers 8 bases. Sequencing input: blood buffy coat. Incomplete CDR3 DNA: TGTGCCAGCAGTCCGCGGACAGGGAGGGATTCACCC. Residues: CASSPRTGRDSP. The complete CDR3 reads CASSPRTGRDSPLHF.